Here is one T cell receptor (beta chain) with its context. Source study methods: How many nucleated cells were present was estimated from reference gene primer amplification. Data came from immunoSEQ multiplex PCR; TCRdb stores just in-frame clones and leaves some out. V and J calls and clone size are as listed in that table; D and trimming were resolved from the DNA. The repertoire holds about 150,000 clones, with roughly 82% as singletons. V lost 8 bases and J 0 bases, leaving 26 bases between the germline ends. This CDR3 has 18 amino acids. This sample was included in a study of blood T cell repertoires in COVID-19. At the level of the study: Sites in the United States, Italy and Spain provided acute and convalescent COVID-19 samples. PBMCs, B-cell-depleted T cells, or T cells were the source of the cDNA or gDNA that made up the material.

The chain couples TRBV23-1 to TRBJ2-7, with TRBD1 as a possible D gene (5 bases). TRBV23-1 is flagged as an ORF with uncertain function. Source material: peripheral blood. The origin of this receptor is a human donor with acute or convalescent COVID-19. The donor label of this sample is uncertain. CDR3 amino acids: CASARGDSAFLSSYEQYF. As DNA, the CDR3 is TGCGCCAGCGCTCGTGGAGACAGCGCATTTCTGAGCTCCTACGAGCAGTACTTC.